This entry concerns a single T cell receptor (beta chain). The sample is drawn from a study of blood T cell repertoires in COVID-19. This study enrolled people aged about 18 to 95 from around 26 US geographic areas. Clinical histories supplied by participants themselves formed the basis of cohort assignment. In Cohort 3, a recovered donor had either two negative PCRs, clearance, or symptom resolution. The germline V gene encodes CDR1 MNHEY and CDR2 SVGEGT. With 0 bases clipped from V and 4 bases from J, the junction kept 6 bases outside the gene matches. CDR3 length equals 16 residues. In the authors' methods: Amplification with reference gene primers provided the estimates of nucleated cell counts. Method: immunoSEQ multiplex PCR; TCRdb's copy keeps in-frame clones and lacks some. V, J and clone size were drawn from that table, and D and trimming were deduced from the DNA. This sample has roughly 150,000 clones, with 78% found just once.

The receptor was isolated from a woman between 50 and 59 years old who had recovered from COVID-19. The rearrangement uses TRBV6-2 or TRBV6-3 and TRBJ2-1; 7 bases align to TRBD2. Sequenced: PBMCs or T cells enriched from blood (not recorded which). CDR3 nucleotides: TGTGCCAGCAGTTACTCGGAGCGGGGACGGTACAATGAGCAGTTCTTC. Amino acids: CASSYSERGRYNEQFF.